The 10 T cell receptor beta chains below come from one sample, sequenced in a study of blood T cell repertoires in COVID-19. The method was immunoSEQ multiplex PCR; TCRdb's version includes in-frame clones alone and lacks a portion of them. The sample has around 300,000 clones; 90% are singletons. Sequenced input: peripheral blood. The receptors were gathered from a woman younger than 45 with COVID-19, enrolled during active disease.

The V gene is TRBV6-5, the J gene TRBJ1-6; 8 bases line up with TRBD1. Germline V gives CDR1 MNHEY, CDR2 SVGAGI. The CDR3 contains 15 residues. V shed 5 bases, J shed 7 bases, and the junction held 7 bases outside the gene matches. The CDR3 DNA is TGTGCCAGCAGTAAGGACAGGGCCTGGAATTCACCCCTCCACTTT. Protein product: CASSKDRAWNSPLHF.

The rearrangement links TRBV5-4 to TRBJ2-1; TRBD2 agrees at 9 bases. The CDR3 extends over 14 amino acids. Germline lookup yields CDR1 SGHNT and CDR2 YYREEE (reference sequence). Trimming removed 0 bases from V and 9 bases from J; junction bases left unmatched: 4. CDR3 protein: CASSLDGGRVEQFF. The CDR3 DNA sequence: TGTGCCAGCAGCTTGGATGGCGGGAGGGTTGAGCAGTTCTTC.

Concerning this clone itself: The same CDR3 arises from other DNA sequences in this sample as well. V gene TRBV10-3 combines with J gene TRBJ2-1; D gene uncertain. This CDR3 spans 11 amino acids. V gave up 4 bases and J gave up 7 bases, with 5 bases separating them. Per germline, CDR1 ENHRY and CDR2 SYGVKD. The CDR3 reads CAISAGNEQFF. CDR3 sequence (DNA): TGTGCCATCAGTGCAGGAAATGAGCAGTTCTTC.

The V and J genes are TRBV5-6 and TRBJ1-6; TRBD1 might be the D (5 bases). Germline V CDR1 and CDR2: SGHDT, YYEEEE. The CDR3 has 16 amino acids. V was clipped by 3 bases and J by 8 bases, with 18 bases between them. CDR3 region: CASSSTNGGMDSPLHF. The DNA of the CDR3 is TGTGCCAGCAGCTCCACTAATGGGGGGATGGATTCACCCCTCCACTTT.

This CDR3 reads CASSYDLAGVTGELFF. CDR3 coding DNA: TGTGCCAGCAGTTACGATCTAGCGGGAGTAACCGGGGAGCTGTTTTTT. The chain couples TRBV6-5 to TRBJ2-2; the match to TRBD2 covers 10 bases. The V gene's germline CDR1 is MNHEY and CDR2 SVGAGI. The length of the CDR3 is 16 residues. V was clipped by 2 bases and J by 5 bases; unmatched bases: 5.

This clone has a count of ten or more. The chain carries TRBV6-5 and TRBJ1-5, with 7 bases fitting TRBD1. The V and J ends lost 10 bases and 1 base, in that order; junction bases with no gene match: 4. CDR3 size: 13 residues. Germline values: CDR1 MNHEY, CDR2 SVGAGI. The CDR3 nucleotides read TGTGCCACCAGGGGGGGGAGCAATCAGCCCCAGCATTTT. Translating it yields CATRGGSNQPQHF.

The chain carries TRBV9 and TRBJ1-6; no clear D gene. The germline CDR1 and CDR2 sequences are SGDLS and YYNGEE. The CDR3 covers 15 residues. Between the trimmed V and J ends, which lost 4 bases and 9 bases, there was a span of 17 bases. The CDR3 reads CASSTTDAGSSPLHF. The CDR3 nucleotides read TGTGCCAGCAGCACCACCGACGCGGGATCTTCACCCCTCCACTTT.

V and J are TRBV4-3 and TRBJ2-2, with D possibly matching TRBD2 (5 bases). CDR1 is LGHNA, CDR2 YSLEER, per germline. V was shortened by 4 bases and J by 0 bases, with 15 bases between the two germline ends. The CDR3 spans 17 residues. As DNA, the CDR3 is TGCGCCAGCAGCCTTGAACCCCCGGGATCGAACACCGGGGAGCTGTTTTTT. As protein: CASSLEPPGSNTGELFF.

V usage is TRBV30 and J usage is TRBJ2-6; possible D gene TRBD2, 6 bases. CDR3 size: 15 residues. Per the germline V gene, CDR1 is GTSNPN and CDR2 is SVGIG (reference sequence). V gave up 1 base and J gave up 2 bases, with 9 bases separating them. The CDR3 reads CAWSDGGPGANVLTF. Written as DNA, the CDR3 is TGTGCCTGGAGTGACGGGGGTCCTGGGGCCAACGTCCTGACTTTC. Filled out from reference TRBV30 and TRBJ2-6, the complete variable domain reads SQTIHQWPATLVQPVGSPLSLECTVEGTSNPNLYWYRQAAGRGLQLLFYSVGIGQISSEVPQNLSASRPQDRQFILSSKKLLLSDSGFYLCAWSDGGPGANVLTFGAGSRLTVL.

This chain connects TRBV24-1 to TRBJ2-5; no reliable D call. Trimming took off 7 bases at V and 2 bases at J, with 10 bases between the two ends. The CDR3 extends over 13 amino acids. CDR1 and CDR2 from the germline V gene are KGHDR and SFDVKD. The CDR3 protein is CATRDTVQETQYF. DNA for the CDR3: TGTGCCACCAGGGATACAGTACAAGAGACCCAGTACTTC.